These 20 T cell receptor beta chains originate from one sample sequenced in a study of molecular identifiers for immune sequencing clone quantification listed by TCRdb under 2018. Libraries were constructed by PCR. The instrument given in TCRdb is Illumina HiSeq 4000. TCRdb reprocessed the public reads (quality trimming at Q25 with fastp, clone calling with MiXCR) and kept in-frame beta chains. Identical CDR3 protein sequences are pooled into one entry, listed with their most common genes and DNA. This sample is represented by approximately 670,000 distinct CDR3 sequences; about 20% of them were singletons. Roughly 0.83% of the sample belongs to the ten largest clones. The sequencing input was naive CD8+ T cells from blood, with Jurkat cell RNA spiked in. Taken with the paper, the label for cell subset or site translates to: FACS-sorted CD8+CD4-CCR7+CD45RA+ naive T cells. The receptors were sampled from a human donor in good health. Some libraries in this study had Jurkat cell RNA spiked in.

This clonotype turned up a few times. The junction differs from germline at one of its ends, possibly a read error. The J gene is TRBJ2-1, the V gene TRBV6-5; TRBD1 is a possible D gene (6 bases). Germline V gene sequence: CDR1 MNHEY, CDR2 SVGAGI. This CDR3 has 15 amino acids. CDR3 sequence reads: CASSHPDRSYSEQFF. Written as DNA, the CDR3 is TGTGCCAGCAGCCACCCGGACAGATCATACAGTGAGCAGTTCTTC.

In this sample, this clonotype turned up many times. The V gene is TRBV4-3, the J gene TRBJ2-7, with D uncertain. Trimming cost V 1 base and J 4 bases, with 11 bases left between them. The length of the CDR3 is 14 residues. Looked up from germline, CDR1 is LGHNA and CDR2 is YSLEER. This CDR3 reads CASSQASRGYEQYF. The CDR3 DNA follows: TGCGCCAGCAGCCAAGCTAGTCGTGGGTACGAGCAGTACTTC.

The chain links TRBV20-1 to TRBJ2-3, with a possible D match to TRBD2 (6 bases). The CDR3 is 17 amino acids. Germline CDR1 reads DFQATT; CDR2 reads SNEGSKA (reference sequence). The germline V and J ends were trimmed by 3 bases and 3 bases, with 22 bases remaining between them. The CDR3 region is CSASAGMLFFDTDTQYF. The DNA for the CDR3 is TGCAGTGCTAGCGCGGGGATGCTATTTTTTGATACAGATACGCAGTATTTT.

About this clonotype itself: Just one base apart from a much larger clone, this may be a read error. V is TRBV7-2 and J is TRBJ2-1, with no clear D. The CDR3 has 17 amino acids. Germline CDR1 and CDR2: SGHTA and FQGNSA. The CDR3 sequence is CASSLGSEARSYDEQFF. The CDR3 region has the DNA TGTGCCAGCAGCTTAGGGTCAGAGGCCCGATCCTACGATGAGCAGTTCTTC.

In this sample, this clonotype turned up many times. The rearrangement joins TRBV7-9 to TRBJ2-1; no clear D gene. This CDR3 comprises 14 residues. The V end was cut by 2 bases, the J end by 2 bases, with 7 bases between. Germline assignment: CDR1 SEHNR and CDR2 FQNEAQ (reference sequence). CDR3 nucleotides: TGTGCCAGCAGCTTATCGCCAGCCTACAATGAGCAGTTCTTC. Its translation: CASSLSPAYNEQFF.

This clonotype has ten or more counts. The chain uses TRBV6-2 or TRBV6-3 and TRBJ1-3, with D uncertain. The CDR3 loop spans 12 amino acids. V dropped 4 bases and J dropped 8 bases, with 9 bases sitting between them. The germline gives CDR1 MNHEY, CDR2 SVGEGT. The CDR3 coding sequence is TGTGCCAGCAGTTCCGTATTGGACACCATATATTTT. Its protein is CASSSVLDTIYF.

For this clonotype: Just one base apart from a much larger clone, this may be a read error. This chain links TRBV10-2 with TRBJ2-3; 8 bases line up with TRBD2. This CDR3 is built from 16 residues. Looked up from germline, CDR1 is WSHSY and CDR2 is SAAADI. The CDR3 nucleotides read TGCGCCAACAGTGACGGGGGGGGAATGGACACAGATACGCAGTATTTT. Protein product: CANSDGGGMDTDTQYF.

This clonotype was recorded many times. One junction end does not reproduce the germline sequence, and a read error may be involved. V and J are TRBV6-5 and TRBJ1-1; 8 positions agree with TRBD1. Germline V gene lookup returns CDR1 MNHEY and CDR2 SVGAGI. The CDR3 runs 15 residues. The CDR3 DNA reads TGTGCCAGCAGCTCCCCCGGACAGGGCGGCGCTGAAGCTTTCTTC. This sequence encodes CASSSPGQGGAEAFF.

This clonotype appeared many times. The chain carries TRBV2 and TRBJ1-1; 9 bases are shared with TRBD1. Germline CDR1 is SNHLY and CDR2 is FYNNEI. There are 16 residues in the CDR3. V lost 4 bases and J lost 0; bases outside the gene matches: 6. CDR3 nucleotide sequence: TGTGCCAGCAGTGTCCGGACAGGGGTCATGAACACTGAAGCTTTCTTT. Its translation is CASSVRTGVMNTEAFF.

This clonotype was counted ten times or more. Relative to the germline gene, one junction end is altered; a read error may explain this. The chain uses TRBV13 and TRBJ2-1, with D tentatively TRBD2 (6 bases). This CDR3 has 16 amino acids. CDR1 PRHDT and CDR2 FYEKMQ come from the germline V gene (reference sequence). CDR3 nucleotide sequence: TGTGCCAGCAGCCTAGGAGGGTACCAAGCCTCCAATGAGCAGTTCTTC. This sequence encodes CASSLGGYQASNEQFF. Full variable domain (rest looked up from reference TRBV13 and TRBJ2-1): AAGVIQSPRHLIKEKRETATLKCYPIPRHDTVYWYQQGPGQDPQFLISFYEKMQSDKGSIPDRFSAQQFSDYHSELNMSSLELGDSALYFCASSLGGYQASNEQFFGPGTRLTVL.

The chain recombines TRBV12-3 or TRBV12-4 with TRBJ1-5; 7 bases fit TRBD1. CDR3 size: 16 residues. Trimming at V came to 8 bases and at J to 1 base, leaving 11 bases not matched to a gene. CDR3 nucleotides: TGTGCCAGCGGTGGAACACAGGGGAACAGCAATCAGCCCCAGCATTTT. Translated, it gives CASGGTQGNSNQPQHF.

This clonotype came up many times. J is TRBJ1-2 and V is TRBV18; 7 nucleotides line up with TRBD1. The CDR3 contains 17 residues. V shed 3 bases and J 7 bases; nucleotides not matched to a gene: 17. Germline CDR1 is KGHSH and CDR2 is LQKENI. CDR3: CASSPPTIQTGQSGYTF. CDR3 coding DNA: TGTGCCAGCTCACCGCCAACCATCCAGACAGGGCAGAGTGGCTACACCTTC.

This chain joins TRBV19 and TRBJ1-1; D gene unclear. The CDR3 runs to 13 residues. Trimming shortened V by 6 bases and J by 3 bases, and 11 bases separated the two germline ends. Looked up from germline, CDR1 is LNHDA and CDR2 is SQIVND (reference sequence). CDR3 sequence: CASRWGGDTEAFF. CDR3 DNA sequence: TGTGCCAGTAGATGGGGAGGAGACACTGAAGCTTTCTTT.

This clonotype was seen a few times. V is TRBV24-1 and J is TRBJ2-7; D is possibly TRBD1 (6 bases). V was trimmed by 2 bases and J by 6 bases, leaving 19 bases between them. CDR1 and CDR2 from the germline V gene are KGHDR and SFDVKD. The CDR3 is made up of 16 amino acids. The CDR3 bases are TGTGCCACCAGTGATTCCCCAGGGGTAGGAGTTAGCGAGCAGTACTTC. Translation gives CATSDSPGVGVSEQYF.

This chain's CDR3 is CASRHGTGTTGELFF. DNA for the CDR3: TGTGCCAGCAGGCACGGGACAGGGACCACCGGGGAGCTGTTTTTT. The chain recombines TRBV27 with TRBJ2-2, with 9 bases that match TRBD1. The trim removed 6 bases at V and 4 bases at J, leaving 6 bases unmatched. CDR3 length: 15 amino acids. The V gene's germline CDR1 is MNHEY and CDR2 SMNVEV (reference sequence).

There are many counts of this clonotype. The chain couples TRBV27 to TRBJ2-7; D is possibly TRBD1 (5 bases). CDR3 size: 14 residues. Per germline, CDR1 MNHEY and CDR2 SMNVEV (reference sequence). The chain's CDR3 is CATRPVHSRDEQYF. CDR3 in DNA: TGTGCGACTCGACCCGTGCATTCCAGGGACGAGCAGTACTTC.

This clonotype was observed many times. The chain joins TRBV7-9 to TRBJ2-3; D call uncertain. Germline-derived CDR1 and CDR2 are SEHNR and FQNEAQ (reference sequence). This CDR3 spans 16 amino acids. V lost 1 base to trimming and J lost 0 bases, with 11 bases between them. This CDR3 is CASSLGFTDSTDTQYF. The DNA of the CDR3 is TGTGCCAGCAGCTTAGGTTTCACAGACAGCACAGATACGCAGTATTTT.

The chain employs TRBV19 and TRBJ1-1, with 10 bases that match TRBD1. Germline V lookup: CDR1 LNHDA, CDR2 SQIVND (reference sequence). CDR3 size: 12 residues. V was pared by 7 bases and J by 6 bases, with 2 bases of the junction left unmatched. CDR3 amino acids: CASTGTGAEAFF. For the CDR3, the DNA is TGTGCCAGTACCGGGACAGGGGCTGAAGCTTTCTTT.

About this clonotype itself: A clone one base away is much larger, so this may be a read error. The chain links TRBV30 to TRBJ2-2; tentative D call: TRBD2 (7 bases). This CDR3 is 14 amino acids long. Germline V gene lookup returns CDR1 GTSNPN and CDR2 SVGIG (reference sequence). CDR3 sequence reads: CAWAGARNTGELVF. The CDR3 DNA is TGTGCCTGGGCGGGGGCCAGGAACACCGGGGAGCTGGTTTTT.

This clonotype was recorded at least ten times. Written as DNA, the CDR3 is TGTGCCAGCAGCGGGTTAGCGGCTGGGGTCGAGACCCAGTACTTC. Its translation is CASSGLAAGVETQYF. This chain links TRBV5-4 with TRBJ2-5; possibly TRBD2 for D (6 bases). Trimming cost V 4 bases and J 5 bases, with 18 bases left between them. The CDR3 has 15 residues. Germline CDR1 SGHNT, CDR2 YYREEE (reference sequence).